This TCR beta chain was observed in a study of blood T cell repertoires in COVID-19. The table came from immunoSEQ multiplex PCR; TCRdb's copy has only in-frame clones and leaves some out. The sample includes around 250,000 clones, roughly nine tenths of them seen just once. The V and J ends lost 4 bases and 4 bases respectively, with 9 bases between them. The CDR3 totals 12 residues. Per germline, CDR1 SGHKS and CDR2 YYEKEE (reference sequence). The V call is TRBV5-5, the J call TRBJ2-7, with D possibly TRBD1 on 5 matching bases. This TCR was sampled from a human donor in a cohort exposed to, infected with or recovered from COVID-19 (not recorded which). The donor label of this sample is uncertain. The specimen was PBMCs or T cells enriched from blood (not recorded which). Here the CDR3 reads CASSPQGYEQYF. As DNA, the CDR3 is TGTGCCAGCAGCCCCCAGGGTTACGAGCAGTACTTC.